The 5 T cell receptor beta chains given below trace back to one sample, sequenced in a study of T cell changes during pregnancy in multiple sclerosis. Sequencing was performed with immunoSEQ multiplex PCR; in TCRdb, only in-frame clones are kept and a portion is missing. The profile shows 55,000 to 85,000 clones, roughly 89% of them singletons. The sequencing here drew on peripheral blood, taken in the second trimester of pregnancy. Every receptor here comes from a female donor with multiple sclerosis, enrolled in a pregnancy study.

J is TRBJ2-2 and V is TRBV5-6; tentative D call: TRBD2 (6 bases). Germline V gives CDR1 SGHDT, CDR2 YYEEEE. V lost 1 base and J lost 5, with 12 bases in between. The CDR3 runs to 15 residues. The CDR3 DNA sequence: TGTGCCAGCAGCTTGTTGTCCCGGGAGACCGGGGAGCTGTTTTTT. The encoded protein is CASSLLSRETGELFF.

The chain joins TRBV7-8 to TRBJ2-1; 8 bases are a match to TRBD2. This CDR3 is built from 20 residues. After removal of 3 bases from V and 0 bases from J, the junction contained 16 bases not matched to a gene. CDR1 is SGHVS and CDR2 is FQNEAQ in the germline V gene. The CDR3 bases are TGTGCCAGCAGCTTCCCGGGAGGGGGGGGCCGGCTCCTCTCCTACAATGAGCAGTTCTTC. Translating it yields CASSFPGGGGRLLSYNEQFF.

This chain connects TRBV5-1 to TRBJ2-3; 10 nucleotides align to TRBD2. The CDR3 runs to 16 residues. J lost 0 bases, V lost 4 bases, and 5 bases had no gene match. Germline V gene sequence: CDR1 SGHRS, CDR2 YFSETQ. The CDR3 DNA reads TGCGCCAGCAGCCCCACTAGCGGGGCAAGCACAGATACGCAGTATTTT. Its protein is CASSPTSGASTDTQYF. Full variable domain (rest looked up from reference TRBV5-1 and TRBJ2-3): KAGVTQTPRYLIKTRGQQVTLSCSPISGHRSVSWYQQTPGQGLQFLFEYFSETQRNKGNFPGRFSGRQFSNSRSEMNVSTLELGDSALYLCASSPTSGASTDTQYFGPGTRLTVL.

The DNA of the CDR3 is TGTGCCAGCAGCTTATCGGGACTACTAGTTCGGAATGAGCAGTTCTTC. As protein: CASSLSGLLVRNEQFF. The rearrangement uses TRBV5-4 and TRBJ2-1; TRBD2 matches at 7 bases. The CDR3 length is 16 residues. The trim removed 2 bases at V and 7 bases at J, leaving 12 bases unmatched. Per the germline V gene, CDR1 is SGHNT and CDR2 is YYREEE (reference sequence).

The CDR3 DNA sequence: TGTGCCAGCAGTGGACAAGCGGGTTCCACCAGTGAGCAGTTCTTC. Its protein product is CASSGQAGSTSEQFF. The rearrangement links TRBV6-4 to TRBJ2-1; a possible D gene is TRBD2 (6 bases). The germline V gene has CDR1 MRHNA and CDR2 SNTAGT. The CDR3 runs to 15 residues. Trimming took off 4 bases at V and 9 bases at J, with 19 bases between the two ends.